This TCR beta chain was recovered during a study of T-cell reconstitution after alpha-beta-depleted transplantation in children listed by TCRdb under 2016. Turning to the overall study: Using TCR repertoire profiling, the study quantitatively followed how T-cell immune reconstitution unfolded in children after TCRalphabeta/CD19-depleted allogeneic hematopoietic cell transplantation.

Inclusive of the bounding cysteine and phenylalanine, the CDR3 is 17 residues long. Of the read, only the CDR3 DNA is kept; its 51 bases are in frame from base 1. The germline V gene encodes CDR1 MNHEY and CDR2 SMNVEV (reference sequence). Germline trimming: 3 bases from V, 1 base from J; junction bases outside gene matches: 10. Library creation used PCR. The instrument was an Illumina HiSeq 2500. Molecular barcoding was employed in the preparation of TCR libraries, with unique molecular identifiers being used to normalize TCRbeta repertoire quantification. TCRdb reprocessed the public reads (quality trimming at Q25 with fastp, clone calling with MiXCR) and kept in-frame beta chains. Rows merge per CDR3 protein into single entries with the most common DNA and genes. Across this sample there are under 140,000 distinct CDR3 sequences, with approximately 10% seen only once. The ten most abundant clones make up 8% of the sample.

This clonotype came up many times. Its antigen target is currently unknown. The record has no base qualities; no much larger clone is one base away. This sample comprised PBMCs from the stem cell graft donor, obtained from the stem cell graft. The sequence was obtained from a human donor who donated a stem cell graft to a child with acute lymphoblastic leukemia. The chain is encoded by TRBV27 joined to TRBJ1-1, and 8 junction bases match TRBD1. The DNA sequence is TGTGCCAGCAGTTTGCAGAAACAGGGGGTAGGGAACACTGAAGCTTTCTTT. The resulting protein is CASSLQKQGVGNTEAFF.